This entry concerns a single T cell receptor (beta chain). Its antigen is unknown. Base qualities are not provided; no much larger clone lies one nucleotide away. Set within a cohort of healthcare workers in London, UK, this nested case-control study involved weekly PCR testing of nasopharyngeal swabs along with blood sampling. Healthcare workers were recruited during the week of the UK lockdown, between 23 and 31 March 2020, and followed weekly for up to about 16 weeks. This sample was included in a study of early T cells in non-severe SARS-CoV-2 infection listed by TCRdb under 2021. Study-level background: TCR sequencing used bulk RNA from unsorted whole blood, so alpha and beta chains could not be paired. Overall study outcomes, separate from this receptor: VDJdb matching was skewed toward anti-spike CD8 responses, so virus-specific expansions were likely underestimated and private and CD4 specificities were missed.

Library construction relied on 5' RACE. TCRdb records NextSeq 500 as the sequencer. In the TCR library protocol, unique molecular identifiers were attached to individual cDNA molecules to correct for PCR bias and sequencing error. Sequencing covered both TCR alpha and beta chains, and within each sample the abundances of alpha and beta sequences were tightly co-correlated. On the authors' methods: Decombinator V4 was used to perform V gene, J gene and CDR3 annotation of TCR sequences. TCRs were defined as expanded if a significant change between any two time points was detected under a Poisson model with p below 0.0001. TCR abundances were normalised to the total number of TCRs sequenced per sample and expressed as counts per million. MAIT TCRs were defined by TRAV1-2 paired with TRAJ12, TRAJ20 or TRAJ33, and iNKT TCRs by TRAV10 paired with TRAJ18. VDJdb, accessed 1 November 2021, was searched for CMV, EBV and SARS-CoV-2 annotated TCRs, excluding TCRs annotated for multiple antigens. TCRdb reanalyzed the raw reads on its own, using fastp at Q25 for trimming and MiXCR for clone calling, and kept in-frame beta chains. Records with the same CDR3 protein are collapsed into one entry carrying the most frequent genes and DNA. TCRdb's processing, not the study's, gives the V and J calls here. The sample records 75,000 or so distinct CDR3 sequences, 14% to 15% of which are singletons. Approximately 11% of the sample rests with the top ten.

The CDR3 has 12 amino acids, counting the end cysteine and phenylalanine. Only CDR3 DNA is held: 36 bases, read in frame from base 1. Per the germline V gene, SQVTM is the CDR1 and ANQGSEA is the CDR2. The V end gives up 7 bases and the J end 4 bases, leaving 5 bases in the junction not matched to a gene. This receptor was identified in an adult who was a healthcare worker with PCR-confirmed SARS-CoV-2 infection or an uninfected control (not recorded which). The chain uses TRBV29-1 and TRBJ1-2; 8 bases in between match TRBD1. Material: whole blood. The CDR3 in this case is CSDQDRAYGYTF. The sequence in DNA is TGCAGCGACCAGGACAGGGCCTATGGCTACACCTTC.